This TCR beta chain was documented in a study of low-dose radiotherapy and immunotherapy resistance in tumors. Study details: The fractionation for Cohort 1 was 0.5 Gy per fraction every 2 weeks, totaling 6.5 Gy. Treatment included intravenous cyclophosphamide dosed at 200 mg/m2 every two weeks, one day before radiation and immunotherapy.

V was trimmed by 4 bases and J by 9 bases, leaving 13 bases between them. The germline CDR1 and CDR2 sequences are SEHNR and FQNEAQ (reference sequence). The CDR3 runs 13 residues. Covering alpha and beta chains, TRAV- and TRBV-specific primers were used for the first-strand cDNA. TCR amplification ran 15 to 25 PCR cycles using constant-region and V-primer adapter primers. mRNA isolates were amplified via in vitro transcription. TCRdb reprocessed the reads with MiXCR, giving one entry per CDR3 protein. The repertoire holds about 91,000 distinct CDR3 sequences, with more than 20% as singletons. The time point here: after trial treatment. Treatment of the sample: LDRT plus nivolumab, ipilimumab, low-dose cyclophosphamide and aspirin (RACIN trial). Donors were administered nivolumab, ipilimumab, aspirin and low-dose cyclophosphamide, together with low-dose radiotherapy.

The source of this sequence is a female donor with ovarian cancer. The gene calls are TRBV7-9 and TRBJ1-5; perhaps TRBD1 as D (5 bases). Sequenced material: PBMCs, taken after low-dose radiotherapy plus immunotherapy. The chain's CDR3 is CASSSDDTGPQHF. As DNA, the CDR3 is TGTGCCAGCAGCTCCGATGACACAGGGCCCCAGCATTTT.